One TCR beta chain is described in this entry. TCRdb keeps only in-frame clones here, not all; method: immunoSEQ multiplex PCR. The data hold some 99,000 clones, with approximately 90% observed a single time. These data belong to a study of OX40 agonist ivuxolimab in advanced cancers. Study overall: Three patients responded partially, comprising one with hepatocellular carcinoma and two with cutaneous melanoma.

Germline V CDR1 and CDR2: MGHRA, YSYEKL. V dropped 4 bases and J dropped 4 bases, with 17 bases sitting between them. This CDR3 has 16 residues. The chain employs TRBV4-1 and TRBJ2-1; either TRBD1 or TRBD2 may fit D (5 bases each). The sequencing used CD4+ or CD8+ T cells sorted from blood, collected in a trial of the OX40 agonist ivuxolimab. This TCR derives from an adult with an advanced solid tumor such as melanoma, head and neck, liver or kidney cancer. The CDR3 DNA is TGCGCCAGCAGCCCGTTGGAGTGGGGGTCATACAATGAGCAGTTCTTC. It specifies CASSPLEWGSYNEQFF.